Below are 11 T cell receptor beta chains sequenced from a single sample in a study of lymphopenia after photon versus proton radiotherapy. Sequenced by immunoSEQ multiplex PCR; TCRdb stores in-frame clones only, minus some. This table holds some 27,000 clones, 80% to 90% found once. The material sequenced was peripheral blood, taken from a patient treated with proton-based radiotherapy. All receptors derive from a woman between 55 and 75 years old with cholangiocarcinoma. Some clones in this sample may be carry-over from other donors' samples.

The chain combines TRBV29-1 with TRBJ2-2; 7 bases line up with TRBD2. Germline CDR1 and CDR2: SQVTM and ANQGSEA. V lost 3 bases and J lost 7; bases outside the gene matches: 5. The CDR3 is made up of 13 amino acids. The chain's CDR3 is CSVDTSAGGELFF. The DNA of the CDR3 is TGCAGCGTTGACACTAGCGCCGGCGGGGAGCTGTTTTTT.

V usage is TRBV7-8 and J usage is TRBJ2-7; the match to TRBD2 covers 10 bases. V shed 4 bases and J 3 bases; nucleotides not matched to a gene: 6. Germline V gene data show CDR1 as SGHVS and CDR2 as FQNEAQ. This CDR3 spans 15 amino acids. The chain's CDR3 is CASSSGTSGNYEQYF. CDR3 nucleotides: TGTGCCAGCAGCTCAGGAACTAGCGGGAACTACGAGCAGTACTTC.

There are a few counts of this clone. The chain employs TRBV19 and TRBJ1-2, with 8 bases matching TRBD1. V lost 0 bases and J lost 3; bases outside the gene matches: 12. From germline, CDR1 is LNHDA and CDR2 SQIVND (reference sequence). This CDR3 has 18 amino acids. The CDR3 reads CASSIDRQGARSYYGYTF. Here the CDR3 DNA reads TGTGCCAGTAGTATAGATCGCCAGGGGGCGCGATCCTACTATGGCTACACCTTC.

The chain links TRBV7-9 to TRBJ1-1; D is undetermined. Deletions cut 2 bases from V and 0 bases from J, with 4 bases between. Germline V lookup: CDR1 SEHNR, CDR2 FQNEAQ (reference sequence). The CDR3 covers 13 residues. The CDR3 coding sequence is TGTGCCAGCAGCTTAAGCATGAACACTGAAGCTTTCTTT. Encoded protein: CASSLSMNTEAFF.

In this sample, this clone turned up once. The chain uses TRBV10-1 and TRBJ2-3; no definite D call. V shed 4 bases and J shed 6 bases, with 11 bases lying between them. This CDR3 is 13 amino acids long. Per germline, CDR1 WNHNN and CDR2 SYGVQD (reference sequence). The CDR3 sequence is CASSGTPTDTQYF. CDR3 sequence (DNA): TGCGCCAGCAGTGGAACCCCCACGGATACGCAGTATTTT.

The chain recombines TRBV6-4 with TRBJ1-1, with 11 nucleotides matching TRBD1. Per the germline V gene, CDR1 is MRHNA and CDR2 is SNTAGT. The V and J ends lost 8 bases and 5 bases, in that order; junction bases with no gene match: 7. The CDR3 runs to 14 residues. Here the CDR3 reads CASALGTGGTEAFF. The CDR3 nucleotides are TGTGCCAGCGCCCTCGGGACAGGGGGTACTGAAGCTTTCTTT.

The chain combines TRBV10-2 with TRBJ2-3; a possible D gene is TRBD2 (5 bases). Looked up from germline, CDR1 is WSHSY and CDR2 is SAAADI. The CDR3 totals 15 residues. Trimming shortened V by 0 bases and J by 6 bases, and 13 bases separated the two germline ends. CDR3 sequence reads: CASSESNRGLDTQYF. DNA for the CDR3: TGCGCCAGCAGTGAGTCTAATCGAGGGTTGGATACGCAGTATTTT.

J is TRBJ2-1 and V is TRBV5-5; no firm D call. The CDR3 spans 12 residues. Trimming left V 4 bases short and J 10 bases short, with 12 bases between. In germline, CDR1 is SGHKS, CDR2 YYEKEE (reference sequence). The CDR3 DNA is TGTGCCAGCAGCCTTCCGGACGGGGAGCAGTTCTTC. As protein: CASSLPDGEQFF.

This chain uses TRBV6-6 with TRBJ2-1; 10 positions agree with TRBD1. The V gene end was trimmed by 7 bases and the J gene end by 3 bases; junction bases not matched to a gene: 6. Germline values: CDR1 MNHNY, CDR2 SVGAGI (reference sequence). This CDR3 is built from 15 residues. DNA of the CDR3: TGTGCCAGCAACCCGACAGGGGGCCTCTACAATGAGCAGTTCTTC. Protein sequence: CASNPTGGLYNEQFF.

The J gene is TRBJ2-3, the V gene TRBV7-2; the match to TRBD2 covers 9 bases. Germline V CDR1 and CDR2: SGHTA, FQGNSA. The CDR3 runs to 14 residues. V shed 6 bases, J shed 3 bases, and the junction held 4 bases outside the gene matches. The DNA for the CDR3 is TGTGCCAGCAGGCGCACTAGCGGGACAGATACGCAGTATTTT. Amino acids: CASRRTSGTDTQYF.

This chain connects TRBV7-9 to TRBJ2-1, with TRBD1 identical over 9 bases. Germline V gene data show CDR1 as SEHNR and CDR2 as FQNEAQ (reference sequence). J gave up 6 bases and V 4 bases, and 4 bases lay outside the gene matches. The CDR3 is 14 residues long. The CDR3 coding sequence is TGTGCCAGCAGCTACCCGACAGGGGGCAATGAGCAGTTCTTC. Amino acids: CASSYPTGGNEQFF.